This entry lists 13 T cell receptor beta chains sequenced from one sample in a study of T cell changes during pregnancy in multiple sclerosis. Only in-frame clones appear in the TCRdb table, and some are missing; sequencing was by immunoSEQ multiplex PCR. The table shows approximately 70,000 clones, with under 95% occurring only once. The sequences come from CD4+ T cells from peripheral blood mononuclear cells, collected before pregnancy. These receptors all stem from a female donor with multiple sclerosis, enrolled in a pregnancy study.

The chain combines TRBV14 with TRBJ2-5, with D hard to call. Germline CDR1 reads SGHDN; CDR2 reads FVKESK. The germline V and J ends were trimmed by 4 bases and 5 bases, with 8 bases remaining between them. This CDR3 is 12 amino acids long. DNA for the CDR3: TGTGCCAGCAGCCCAGGTGGGGAGACCCAGTACTTC. This translates into CASSPGGETQYF.

The chain recombines TRBV25-1 with TRBJ1-2; 7 bases match TRBD1. V lost 6 bases to trimming and J lost 4 bases; unmatched junction nucleotides: 2. Germline V CDR1 and CDR2: MGHDK, SYGVNS. CDR3 size: 12 residues. CDR3 DNA sequence: TGTGCCAGCAGGGGACAGACCTATGGCTACACCTTC. Translated, it gives CASRGQTYGYTF.

J is TRBJ1-3 and V is TRBV10-3; possible D gene TRBD1, 5 bases. CDR1 ENHRY and CDR2 SYGVKD come from the germline V gene. V gave up 3 bases and J gave up 4 bases, with 10 bases separating them. The CDR3 length is 14 residues. The CDR3 nucleotides are TGTGCCATCAGTGAAGACAGTGTAGGAAACACCATATATTTT. As protein: CAISEDSVGNTIYF.

In its sample, this clone was seen once. The CDR3 sequence: CASSNRGELFF. The CDR3 region has the DNA TGTGCCAGCAGTAACAGGGGAGAACTGTTTTTT. The chain employs TRBV6-6 and TRBJ1-4, with 7 bases fitting TRBD1. CDR1 is MNHNY, CDR2 SVGAGI, per germline (reference sequence). V lost 5 bases to trimming and J lost 12 bases; unmatched junction nucleotides: 3. This CDR3 is built from 11 residues.

The rearrangement joins TRBV30 to TRBJ1-2, with TRBD1 identical over 7 bases. Germline V gene lookup returns CDR1 GTSNPN and CDR2 SVGIG (reference sequence). CDR3 size: 15 residues. V shed 0 bases and J 2 bases; nucleotides not matched to a gene: 6. The CDR3 sequence: CAWSVGRGGNYGYTF. The CDR3 DNA sequence: TGTGCCTGGAGTGTCGGACGAGGGGGCAACTATGGCTACACCTTC.

V usage is TRBV7-2 and J usage is TRBJ2-3; D gene ambiguous. Germline assignment: CDR1 SGHTA and CDR2 FQGNSA. CDR3 length: 13 amino acids. The ends were cut back, 2 bases at V and 2 bases at J, with 5 bases in the middle. For the CDR3, the DNA is TGTGCCAGCAGCTTAAGCTACACAGATACGCAGTATTTT. It codes for CASSLSYTDTQYF.

This rearrangement joins TRBV28 to TRBJ1-5; 8 bases align to TRBD1. This CDR3 contains 14 residues. The junction had 5 bases not matched to a gene; V was cut back by 3 bases and J by 7 bases. Germline assignment: CDR1 MDHEN and CDR2 SYDVKM. CDR3 bases: TGTGCCAGCAGTTTCGGACAGGGACGGCAGCCCCAGCATTTT. As protein: CASSFGQGRQPQHF.

This sequence joins TRBV14 and TRBJ2-7; 9 bases map to TRBD2. This CDR3 comprises 18 residues. The germline V gene has CDR1 SGHDN and CDR2 FVKESK. Losses at the gene ends were 2 bases for V and 2 bases for J; bases not matched to a gene: 13. The CDR3 nucleotides read TGTGCCAGCAGCCAACAGTACGGGCTAGCGGGATCCCCCTACGAGCAGTACTTC. Encoded protein: CASSQQYGLAGSPYEQYF.

The rearrangement links TRBV5-1 to TRBJ1-1; tentatively, D is TRBD1 (6 bases). The V end was cut by 1 base, the J end by 1 base, with 8 bases between. CDR1 is SGHRS, CDR2 YFSETQ, per germline. CDR3 length equals 14 residues. The CDR3 region has the DNA TGCGCCAGCAGCTTGTTGACAGGGAACACTGAAGCTTTCTTT. Protein product: CASSLLTGNTEAFF.

This chain links TRBV10-3 with TRBJ2-1, with 8 bases lining up with TRBD1. The V segment lost 5 bases and the J segment 1 base; nucleotides outside the gene matches: 1. The CDR3 consists of 14 residues. Germline V gives CDR1 ENHRY, CDR2 SYGVKD. The CDR3 nucleotides are TGTGCCATCAGTAGACAGGGGTCCTACAATGAGCAGTTCTTC. Translation gives CAISRQGSYNEQFF.

V is TRBV4-1 and J is TRBJ2-1; D perhaps matches TRBD2 (6 bases). The germline V and J ends were trimmed by 3 bases and 2 bases, with 14 bases remaining between them. The CDR3 consists of 16 residues. Germline assignment: CDR1 MGHRA and CDR2 YSYEKL. CDR3 amino acids: CASSHPKLAAYNEQFF. CDR3 bases: TGCGCCAGCAGCCACCCCAAATTAGCGGCCTACAATGAGCAGTTCTTC.

V and J are TRBV28 and TRBJ2-5, with 14 bases matching TRBD2. The CDR3 is 16 amino acids. The germline gives CDR1 MDHEN, CDR2 SYDVKM. The J segment lost 5 bases and the V segment lost 5 bases, leaving 7 bases of the junction unmatched. CDR3: CASSGRGLAGAETQYF. The CDR3 DNA reads TGTGCCAGCAGTGGCAGGGGACTAGCGGGAGCTGAGACCCAGTACTTC.

V gene TRBV29-1 combines with J gene TRBJ1-2; 8 bases are shared with TRBD1. CDR1 is SQVTM, CDR2 ANQGSEA, per germline. There are 13 residues in the CDR3. J lost 6 bases, V lost 6 bases, and 9 bases had no gene match. As DNA, the CDR3 is TGCAGCGTCGGGACAGGACTTAGCCATGGCTACACCTTC. Translating it yields CSVGTGLSHGYTF. The whole variable domain, remainder taken from reference TRBV29-1 and TRBJ1-2, is SAVISQKPSRDICQRGTSLTIQCQVDSQVTMMFWYRQQPGQSLTLIATANQGSEATYESGFVIDKFPISRPNLTFSTLTVSNMSPEDSSIYLCSVGTGLSHGYTFGSGTRLTVV.